The present entry profiles one T cell receptor (beta chain) with its context. Its target is unknown. These data belong to a study of T cell responses to AZD1222 COVID-19 vaccine. Overall study results and limits: Seropositive AZD1222 recipients at baseline numbered only 6 or 7. Clonal diversity may have been underestimated, and the donors were mostly white British, with more females than males. At 160-218 and 743-854, vaccine-associated CD4 TCRs were dominant, and they spanned spike.

V lost 8 bases to trimming and J lost 0 bases, with 11 bases between them. Germline CDR1 and CDR2: MNHEY and SVGAGI. The CDR3 has 15 amino acids. This table comes from immunoSEQ multiplex PCR, and its TCRdb copy is limited to in-frame clones, with some not included. Found here are 80,000 to 100,000 clones, 80% to 90% of them singletons; the top ten hold around 7%. V and J are TRBV6-5 and TRBJ1-6; no clear D gene. This specimen consisted of peripheral blood, obtained on day 0 of AZD1222 vaccination. This receptor was identified in an adult in good health. CDR3 protein: CASHQQSSYNSPLHF. The CDR3 DNA sequence: TGTGCCAGCCACCAGCAGAGCTCCTATAATTCACCCCTCCACTTT.